The sequence of this T cell receptor beta chain was determined in a study of cytomegalovirus exposure and HLA in healthy donors. V shed 4 bases and J shed 0 bases, with 10 bases lying between them. The CDR3 has 14 amino acids. Germline loops: CDR1 MNHEY, CDR2 SMNVEV (reference sequence). Whole-study findings and limits: Overall, around 160 TCR beta chains were annotated as cytomegalovirus-associated. As a later analysis revealed, the rate of TCR association differed by HLA locus, with DRB1 most and HLA-C fewest. HLA alleles were associated with some 16,000 TCR beta sequences in a later analysis at 0.05 false discovery rate.

The primer mix had 60 Vbeta and 13 Jbeta primers. Per the authors' pipeline: About 9.9 million shared chains were among about 80 million unique TCR beta chains counted in a later analysis. Repertoires were generated with immunoSEQ multiplex PCR, while TCRdb's copy carries only in-frame clones and drops some. That table is the source of V, J and clone size, and D and trimming were worked out from the DNA. The data show 160,000 or so clones, with roughly 82% seen just once and more than 0.45% held by the top ten. To note about this clone: Its specificity is not known.

The sequencing input was PBMCs. The chain joins TRBV27 to TRBJ2-7; possible D gene TRBD1, 6 bases. This TCR was recovered from a woman aged 50 to 60 in good health and CMV-seronegative. The chain's CDR3 is CASSYTGSSYEQYF. CDR3 nucleotides: TGTGCCAGCAGTTATACAGGGAGCTCCTACGAGCAGTACTTC.